This TCR beta chain stems from a study of blood T cell repertoires in COVID-19. Study overall: Samples came from the United States, Italy and Spain, spanning acute and convalescent COVID-19.

The table lists this clone with a count of one. Trimming stripped 0 bases from V and 4 bases from J, with 10 bases between. The CDR3 has 15 amino acids. Per the germline V gene, CDR1 is SGHDN and CDR2 is FVKESK. Seattle cases were enrolled at active infection and followed longitudinally. Profiling relied on immunoSEQ multiplex PCR, and the TCRdb table lists in-frame clones only, not all of them. This repertoire shows about 160,000 clones, under 85% found once; its top ten account for 6.9%. The TCR sequence derives from a man older than 75 with COVID-19, enrolled during active disease. Material: peripheral blood. The chain is built from TRBV14 and TRBJ2-1; no clear D gene. CDR3 loop: CASSQDRGQYNEQFF. The CDR3 region has the DNA TGTGCCAGCAGCCAAGATCGTGGGCAATACAATGAGCAGTTCTTC.